Each of the 18 T cell receptor beta chains below was sequenced from the same sample in a study of CD8 T cells in Susac syndrome. A quantity of about 0.45 to 1 ug RNA underwent reverse transcription using random hexamers. TCRdb itself ran the immunoSEQ multiplex PCR reads through MiXCR, one entry per CDR3 protein. The profile shows around 200,000 distinct CDR3 sequences, around 95% of them singletons. Sequences were obtained from CD4+ T cells from PBMCs. The receptors stem from a human donor with multiple sclerosis.

The V and J genes are TRBV30 and TRBJ2-6; D perhaps matches TRBD2 (6 bases). The CDR3 loop spans 18 amino acids. From germline, CDR1 is GTSNPN and CDR2 SVGIG (reference sequence). Trimming removed 4 bases from V and 1 base from J, with 20 bases in between. The CDR3 DNA is TGTGCCTGGAATAAGTTGGGGGGAACAGCTTCTGGGGCCAACGTCCTGACTTTC. Translating gives CAWNKLGGTASGANVLTF.

The chain couples TRBV6-5 to TRBJ2-3; D might be TRBD1 (5 bases). Trimming pared 0 bases from V and 0 bases from J, leaving 10 bases between. CDR1 is MNHEY and CDR2 is SVGAGI in the germline V gene. The CDR3 length is 16 residues. DNA for the CDR3: TGTGCCAGCAGTTACTCAGGGGCTGGTAGCACAGATACGCAGTATTTT. The encoded protein is CASSYSGAGSTDTQYF.

The V gene is TRBV4-3, the J gene TRBJ1-2; possibly TRBD1 for D (5 bases). Trimming shortened V by 4 bases and J by 4 bases, and 10 bases separated the two germline ends. This CDR3 is 13 amino acids long. CDR1 and CDR2 (germline): LGHNA, YSLEER. The CDR3 DNA reads TGCGCCAGCAGCCCTCAGGGATCCTATGGCTACACCTTC. Its protein is CASSPQGSYGYTF.

This chain connects TRBV27 to TRBJ1-6; TRBD1 matches 7 bases. The germline V gene encodes CDR1 MNHEY and CDR2 SMNVEV (reference sequence). The CDR3 runs to 15 residues. V gave up 7 bases and J gave up 8 bases; unmatched junction bases: 11. Written as DNA, the CDR3 is TGTGCCAGCACCTCTGACAGGGCCTCATATTCACCCCTCCACTTT. Its translation is CASTSDRASYSPLHF.

This clonotype was seen only once. The rearrangement links TRBV29-1 to TRBJ1-2; no clear D. The V and J ends lost 2 bases and 2 bases respectively, with 15 bases between them. CDR3 length: 15 residues. From germline, CDR1 is SQVTM and CDR2 ANQGSEA. The CDR3 loop is CSVERSQNQNYGYTF. CDR3 bases: TGCAGCGTTGAACGGTCACAGAACCAAAACTATGGCTACACCTTC. Based on the CDR3 plus reference TRBV29-1 and TRBJ1-2, the full variable domain is SAVISQKPSRDICQRGTSLTIQCQVDSQVTMMFWYRQQPGQSLTLIATANQGSEATYESGFVIDKFPISRPNLTFSTLTVSNMSPEDSSIYLCSVERSQNQNYGYTFGSGTRLTVV.

This chain links TRBV11-2 with TRBJ1-5; 8 bases are shared with TRBD1. Germline V gene sequence: CDR1 SGHAT, CDR2 FQNNGV. The CDR3 contains 15 residues. V gave up 3 bases and J gave up 6 bases; unmatched junction bases: 7. The CDR3 bases are TGTGCCAGCAGCTTTGGCACAGGGGGGGGTCAGCCCCAGCATTTT. Encoded protein: CASSFGTGGGQPQHF.

This sequence joins TRBV20-1 and TRBJ2-7; 8 nucleotides match TRBD2. V was clipped by 5 bases and J by 0 bases; unmatched bases: 3. The germline CDR1 and CDR2 sequences are DFQATT and SNEGSKA (reference sequence). The CDR3 consists of 13 residues. The CDR3 sequence: CSALAGDSYEQYF. In DNA form, the CDR3 reads TGCAGTGCTCTAGCGGGCGACTCCTACGAGCAGTACTTC.

The J gene is TRBJ2-3, the V gene TRBV20-1, with D uncertain. The CDR3 runs 15 residues. Trimming removed 4 bases from V and 2 bases from J, with 16 bases in between. Germline CDR1 and CDR2: DFQATT and SNEGSKA (reference sequence). In nucleotides, the CDR3 is TGCAGTGCTATGGTTCAGCAGCCCTTCACAGATACGCAGTATTTT. Amino acid sequence: CSAMVQQPFTDTQYF.

This chain connects TRBV5-1 to TRBJ2-1, with D possibly being TRBD1 or TRBD2 (5 bases each). Germline V gives CDR1 SGHRS, CDR2 YFSETQ. The ends were cut back, 4 bases at V and 1 base at J, with 15 bases in the middle. The CDR3 totals 16 residues. CDR3 nucleotide sequence: TGCGCCAGCAGCCGGGTGGGGGTCGGATCCTACAATGAGCAGTTCTTC. Translated: CASSRVGVGSYNEQFF.

The chain combines TRBV12-3 or TRBV12-4 with TRBJ1-1; 9 positions agree with TRBD1. V lost 6 bases, J lost 1 base, and 3 bases stayed unmatched. The CDR3 is 14 amino acids. The CDR3 is CASRGQGWNTEAFF. The CDR3 DNA reads TGTGCCAGCAGGGGACAGGGTTGGAACACTGAAGCTTTCTTT.

This chain joins TRBV29-1 and TRBJ1-2, with D possibly matching TRBD1 (6 bases). Trimming took 2 bases from V and 10 from J, leaving 14 bases between them. CDR3 length: 12 residues. In germline, CDR1 is SQVTM, CDR2 ANQGSEA. The CDR3 DNA follows: TGCAGCGTTGAATCTCGGACAGCGGCCTACACCTTC. It is translated as CSVESRTAAYTF.

The J gene is TRBJ1-1, the V gene TRBV4-3, with a weak D call TRBD1 (5 bases). Germline V CDR1 and CDR2: LGHNA, YSLEER. V lost 2 bases and J 7 bases, leaving 11 bases between the germline ends. CDR3 size: 13 residues. The CDR3 loop is CASSQIQGSEAFF. The CDR3 DNA reads as TGCGCCAGCAGCCAAATTCAGGGAAGTGAAGCTTTCTTT.

The chain employs TRBV24-1 and TRBJ2-3; 9 positions agree with TRBD2. V lost 5 bases and J lost 0; bases outside the gene matches: 5. The CDR3 has 16 amino acids. The germline CDR1 and CDR2 sequences are KGHDR and SFDVKD. Here the CDR3 DNA reads TGTGCCACCAGTGGGCTAGCGGGGCCTAGCACAGATACGCAGTATTTT. It yields the protein CATSGLAGPSTDTQYF.

The chain couples TRBV5-1 to TRBJ2-6; D gene uncertain. Trimming shortened V by 0 bases and J by 2 bases, and 6 bases separated the two germline ends. The CDR3 has 15 amino acids. Per the germline V gene, CDR1 is SGHRS and CDR2 is YFSETQ. The CDR3 reads CASSLGAPGANVLTF. CDR3 nucleotides: TGCGCCAGCAGCTTGGGCGCCCCTGGGGCCAACGTCCTGACTTTC.

The J gene is TRBJ2-5, the V gene TRBV25-1; D assignment may be TRBD1 or TRBD2 (7 bases each). The germline CDR1 and CDR2 sequences are MGHDK and SYGVNS. V lost 1 base, J lost 5 bases, and 14 bases lay in between. CDR3 length equals 15 residues. CDR3: CASSEWGGGWETQYF. As DNA, the CDR3 is TGTGCCAGCAGTGAATGGGGAGGGGGCTGGGAGACCCAGTACTTC. Complete variable domain (other parts from reference TRBV25-1 and TRBJ2-5): EADIYQTPRYLVIGTGKKITLECSQTMGHDKMYWYQQDPGMELHLIHYSYGVNSTEKGDLSSESTVSRIRTEHFPLTLESARPSHTSQYLCASSEWGGGWETQYFGPGTRLLVL.

This chain links TRBV2 with TRBJ1-2; possibly TRBD1 for D (5 bases). This CDR3 spans 14 amino acids. V was pared by 7 bases and J by 3 bases, with 15 bases between. Per germline, CDR1 SNHLY and CDR2 FYNNEI. The CDR3 bases are TGTGCCAGCACGAAGGGGTTGATCTACTATGGCTACACCTTC. Its translation: CASTKGLIYYGYTF.

This chain connects TRBV9 to TRBJ2-5; D call uncertain. CDR3 length equals 12 residues. Germline-derived CDR1 and CDR2 are SGDLS and YYNGEE. Trimming removed 3 bases at V and 5 bases at J, with 8 bases between. The CDR3 reads CASSGARETQYF. The CDR3 DNA follows: TGTGCCAGCAGCGGGGCACGGGAGACCCAGTACTTC.

The chain joins TRBV3-1 to TRBJ2-3; D unresolved. Trimming stripped 0 bases from V and 4 bases from J, with 5 bases between. CDR3 length equals 13 residues. CDR1 is LGHDT, CDR2 YNNKEL, per germline (reference sequence). The CDR3 DNA reads TGTGCCAGCAGCCAAGATAGGCCAGATACGCAGTATTTT. It encodes CASSQDRPDTQYF.